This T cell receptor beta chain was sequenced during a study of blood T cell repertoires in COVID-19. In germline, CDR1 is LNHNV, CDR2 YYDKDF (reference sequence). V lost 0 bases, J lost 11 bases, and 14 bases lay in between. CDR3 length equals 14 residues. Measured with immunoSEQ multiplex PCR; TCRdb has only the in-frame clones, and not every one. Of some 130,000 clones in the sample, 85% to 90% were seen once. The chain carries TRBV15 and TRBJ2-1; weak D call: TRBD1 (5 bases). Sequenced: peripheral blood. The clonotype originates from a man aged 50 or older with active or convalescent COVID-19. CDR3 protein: CATSRETEKGQQFF. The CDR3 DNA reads TGTGCCACCAGCAGAGAGACAGAGAAGGGTCAGCAGTTCTTC.